The 13 T cell receptor beta chains below were found in one sample sequenced in a study of blood T cell repertoires in COVID-19. Here immunoSEQ multiplex PCR was the method, and the copy in TCRdb shows in-frame clones only, minus some. Of hundreds of thousands of clones in the sample, around four fifths were seen once. Input material: peripheral blood. Source of these receptors: a man in his forties with acute or convalescent COVID-19.

The chain is built from TRBV7-2 and TRBJ2-1; 12 positions agree with TRBD2. CDR1 is SGHTA and CDR2 is FQGNSA in the germline V gene. The CDR3 has 16 amino acids. With 6 bases clipped from V and 2 bases from J, the junction kept 5 bases outside the gene matches. In nucleotides, the CDR3 is TGTGCCAGCAGGGCTCCTAGCGGGAGGGCCTACAATGAGCAGTTCTTC. Protein product: CASRAPSGRAYNEQFF.

J is TRBJ2-1 and V is TRBV7-9; TRBD1 agrees at 10 bases. Trimming at V came to 5 bases and at J to 6 bases, leaving 7 bases not matched to a gene. CDR3 length: 15 residues. Looked up from germline, CDR1 is SEHNR and CDR2 is FQNEAQ (reference sequence). The CDR3 DNA sequence: TGTGCCAGCAGCCCCCCGGGACAGGGGTTCAATGAGCAGTTCTTC. Translated: CASSPPGQGFNEQFF.

Regarding this clone: Other DNA sequences in this sample translate to the same CDR3. The chain combines TRBV27 with TRBJ1-3, with no clear D. CDR1 and CDR2 from the germline V gene are MNHEY and SMNVEV (reference sequence). V was clipped by 6 bases and J by 7 bases, with 16 bases between them. This CDR3 region has 14 residues. The CDR3, as DNA: TGTGCCAGCAGCCTCGGTGGACCGGGGAACACCATATATTTT. Protein: CASSLGGPGNTIYF.

This CDR3 reads CASSEYGGSLSYNEQFF. CDR3 DNA sequence: TGTGCCAGCAGTGAGTATGGCGGGTCCCTCTCCTACAATGAGCAGTTCTTC. The J gene is TRBJ2-1, the V gene TRBV6-1; D may be TRBD2 (5 bases). Trimming removed 3 bases from V and 0 bases from J, with 15 bases in between. Germline-derived CDR1 and CDR2 are MNHNS and SASEGT. This CDR3 spans 17 amino acids.

In its sample, this clone was seen once. The gene calls are TRBV7-2 and TRBJ1-5, with D maybe TRBD1 (5 bases). Trimming took off 1 base at V and 6 bases at J, with 19 bases between the two ends. Germline values: CDR1 SGHTA, CDR2 FQGNSA. This CDR3 is built from 17 residues. The CDR3 loop reads CASSLDSRGGSGQPQHF. DNA for the CDR3: TGTGCCAGCAGCTTAGATAGCCGGGGGGGGAGCGGTCAGCCCCAGCATTTT.

The chain is built from TRBV5-1 and TRBJ2-1; a possible D gene is TRBD2 (6 bases). Germline CDR1 reads SGHRS; CDR2 reads YFSETQ. The CDR3 length is 16 residues. Trimming stripped 0 bases from V and 7 bases from J, with 17 bases between. The CDR3 coding sequence is TGCGCCAGCAGCTTGGATTCCTCGGGAGTACGTAATGAGCAGTTCTTC. Amino acids: CASSLDSSGVRNEQFF.

The chain has TRBV3-1 (or the pseudogene TRBV3-2) and TRBJ1-2, with 8 bases matching TRBD1. Looked up from germline, CDR1 is LGHDT and CDR2 is YNNKEL (reference sequence). V gave up 3 bases and J gave up 7 bases; unmatched junction bases: 7. The CDR3 is 14 amino acids. This chain's CDR3 is CASSHFQGAGGYTF. The CDR3 DNA reads TGTGCCAGCAGCCACTTTCAGGGGGCGGGTGGCTACACCTTC.

The gene calls are TRBV5-1 and TRBJ2-1; 12 bases are a match to TRBD2. With V trimmed by 4 bases and J by 9 bases, 8 bases remained unmatched. The CDR3 sequence is 15 residues long. Germline loops: CDR1 SGHRS, CDR2 YFSETQ. CDR3 sequence reads: CASSTLAGGEGEQFF. The CDR3 DNA reads TGCGCCAGCAGCACCCTAGCGGGAGGGGAGGGTGAGCAGTTCTTC.

This clone was observed a few times. The genes are TRBV3-1 (or the pseudogene TRBV3-2) and TRBJ2-1; perhaps TRBD2 as D (5 bases). Deletions cut 4 bases from V and 5 bases from J, with 15 bases between. The germline CDR1 and CDR2 sequences are LGHDT and YNNKEL (reference sequence). The CDR3 consists of 15 residues. The CDR3 region is CASSPPTSGNNEQFF. The CDR3, as DNA: TGTGCCAGCAGCCCCCCCACAAGCGGAAACAATGAGCAGTTCTTC.

The chain joins TRBV11-2 to TRBJ2-2; 9 bases line up with TRBD1. Germline CDR1 and CDR2: SGHAT and FQNNGV. With V trimmed by 3 bases and J by 3 bases, 2 bases remained unmatched. The CDR3 contains 15 residues. The CDR3 here is CASSLGTGYTGELFF. CDR3 DNA sequence: TGTGCCAGCAGCTTGGGGACAGGGTACACCGGGGAGCTGTTTTTT.

Notes on this clone: The sample has other DNA sequences that encode this CDR3 too. The gene calls are TRBV6-5 and TRBJ1-1, with D hard to call. Between the trimmed V and J ends, which lost 6 bases and 1 base, there was a span of 6 bases. Germline CDR1 MNHEY, CDR2 SVGAGI. CDR3 length: 12 residues. CDR3 in amino acids: CASSRQNTEAFF. In nucleotides, the CDR3 is TGTGCCAGCAGCCGACAGAACACTGAAGCTTTCTTT.

The chain uses TRBV19 and TRBJ1-5; TRBD1 matches 12 bases. Germline trimming cut 8 bases from V and 2 bases from J; bases unmatched to any gene: 4. The CDR3 runs 15 residues. The germline CDR1 and CDR2 sequences are LNHDA and SQIVND (reference sequence). The CDR3 reads CASWDRGHGNQPQHF. CDR3 coding DNA: TGTGCCAGTTGGGACAGGGGGCACGGCAATCAGCCCCAGCATTTT.

The V gene is TRBV12-3 or TRBV12-4, the J gene TRBJ1-1, with D perhaps TRBD1 (6 bases). The CDR3 is 11 amino acids. Trimming cost V 6 bases and J 7 bases, with 9 bases left between them. CDR3 DNA sequence: TGTGCCAGCAGGGAGACAGGTGAAGCTTTCTTT. Translation gives CASRETGEAFF.